Given below is one T cell receptor beta chain in context. The antigen remains unidentified. The data belong to a study of T cell repertoires in cytomegalovirus infection. Study-level information: Both recently identified HLA-C-restricted and well-studied HLA-B-restricted CMV epitopes were used in the study.

TCRdb itself ran the reads through MiXCR, one entry per CDR3 protein. This table holds approximately 390,000 distinct CDR3 sequences, about 32% found once. Findings and limits, study-wide: Using cumulative public TCR beta family frequency, the authors identified those who carried CMV together with the relevant HLA. HLA-C-restricted CMV-specific TCR beta clonotypes prevailed in the ex vivo response.

Germline-derived CDR1 and CDR2 are SGDLS and YYNGEE. The CDR3 is made up of 14 amino acids. Trimming took 0 bases from V and 4 from J, leaving 10 bases between them. This clonotype originated in a human donor in good health (CMV status not recorded). Some clones in this sample may be carry-over from other donors' samples. This chain connects TRBV9 to TRBJ1-2; D remains unclear. Material: cultured PBMCs, obtained from culture after CMV antigen stimulation. The CDR3 bases are TGTGCCAGCAGCGTAGTCTCGGGAACCTATGGCTACACCTTC. Amino acid sequence: CASSVVSGTYGYTF.